This passage covers 17 T cell receptor beta chains from one sample sequenced in a study of cytomegalovirus exposure and HLA in healthy donors. Researchers ran the PCR with 60 Vbeta and 13 Jbeta primers. Profiled with immunoSEQ multiplex PCR; TCRdb holds only in-frame clones, not every one. Here the sample spans more than 85,000 clones, around 72% being singletons. The sample taken for sequencing was PBMCs. These receptors originate from a man aged 25 to 40 in good health and CMV-seronegative.

This clone was seen a handful of times. V usage is TRBV6-1 and J usage is TRBJ2-2; D is perhaps TRBD2 (5 bases). Trimming removed 3 bases at V and 7 bases at J, with 12 bases between. The CDR3 is 14 residues long. Germline V gene data show CDR1 as MNHNS and CDR2 as SASEGT. The CDR3 loop reads CASSDWVANGELFF. CDR3 nucleotide sequence: TGTGCCAGCAGTGACTGGGTAGCGAACGGGGAGCTGTTTTTT.

This clone was observed a few times. The chain uses TRBV6-1 and TRBJ1-5, with D maybe TRBD1 (6 bases). Germline lookup yields CDR1 MNHNS and CDR2 SASEGT. The V gene lost 5 bases and the J gene lost 3 bases, with 11 bases spanning the gap. The CDR3 contains 14 residues. CDR3 in DNA: TGTGCCAGCAGTCGGACAGATCCCAATCAGCCCCAGCATTTT. This encodes CASSRTDPNQPQHF.

V and J are TRBV4-1 and TRBJ2-7; D perhaps matches TRBD2 (6 bases). V was trimmed by 2 bases and J by 5 bases, leaving 13 bases between them. Germline V gene data show CDR1 as MGHRA and CDR2 as YSYEKL. This CDR3 is 14 amino acids long. The CDR3 sequence: CASSQLRGGNEQYF. CDR3 sequence (DNA): TGCGCCAGCAGCCAACTTCGCGGAGGGAACGAGCAGTACTTC.

The chain employs TRBV18 and TRBJ2-2, with 12 bases that match TRBD2. This CDR3 comprises 17 residues. CDR1 KGHSH and CDR2 LQKENI come from the germline V gene. The trim removed 3 bases at V and 5 bases at J, leaving 7 bases unmatched. The DNA of the CDR3 is TGTGCCAGCTCACCCAGGACTAGCGGGGTGTGGACCGGGGAGCTGTTTTTT. Translated, it gives CASSPRTSGVWTGELFF. Full variable domain (rest looked up from reference TRBV18 and TRBJ2-2): NAGVMQNPRHLVRRRGQEARLRCSPMKGHSHVYWYRQLPEEGLKFMVYLQKENIIDESGMPKERFSAEFPKEGPSILRIQQVVRGDSAAYFCASSPRTSGVWTGELFFGEGSRLTVL.

This clone was picked up one time. This chain connects TRBV6-5 to TRBJ1-3; D not certain. The ends were cut back, 6 bases at V and 0 bases at J, with 12 bases in the middle. Germline V gives CDR1 MNHEY, CDR2 SVGAGI. The CDR3 has 15 amino acids. DNA for the CDR3: TGTGCCAGCAGAAACGACATCAGCTCTGGAAACACCATATATTTT. Its protein product is CASRNDISSGNTIYF.

This rearrangement joins TRBV6-1 to TRBJ2-1; 11 bases line up with TRBD2. Germline V lookup: CDR1 MNHNS, CDR2 SASEGT. The CDR3 sequence is 15 residues long. Trimming removed 4 bases from V and 4 bases from J; junction bases left unmatched: 3. CDR3 amino acids: CASSVSGGEYNEQFF. The CDR3 DNA sequence: TGTGCCAGCAGTGTTAGCGGGGGGGAATACAATGAGCAGTTCTTC.

The count of this clone is one. This chain uses TRBV7-9 with TRBJ2-3; 11 bases line up with TRBD2. The CDR3 has 16 residues. Germline trimming cut 2 bases from V and 3 bases from J; bases unmatched to any gene: 4. The V gene's germline CDR1 is SEHNR and CDR2 FQNEAQ (reference sequence). The CDR3 reads CASSLSTSGATDTQYF. CDR3 nucleotide sequence: TGTGCCAGCAGCTTATCGACTAGCGGGGCTACAGATACGCAGTATTTT. The full variable domain, with the rest looked up from reference TRBV7-9 and TRBJ2-3, is DTGVSQNPRHKITKRGQNVTFRCDPISEHNRLYWYRQTLGQGPEFLTYFQNEAQLEKSRLLSDRFSAERPKGSFSTLEIQRTEQGDSAMYLCASSLSTSGATDTQYFGPGTRLTVL.

The chain recombines TRBV18 with TRBJ1-1; D perhaps matches TRBD1 (6 bases). V lost 1 base and J lost 3, with 9 bases in between. Germline lookup yields CDR1 KGHSH and CDR2 LQKENI. The CDR3 is 14 residues long. As DNA, the CDR3 is TGTGCCAGCTCACCACAGGGGGGGGACACTGAAGCTTTCTTT. Protein product: CASSPQGGDTEAFF.

The chain joins TRBV11-3 to TRBJ2-1; TRBD1 matches at 8 bases. Trimming at V came to 5 bases and at J to 7 bases, leaving 7 bases not matched to a gene. The CDR3 length is 14 residues. Germline CDR1 is SGHNT and CDR2 is YENEEA. CDR3 sequence reads: CASSLRTGWNEQFF. The CDR3 region has the DNA TGTGCCAGCAGCCTGCGGACAGGGTGGAATGAGCAGTTCTTC. The variable domain in full, with the rest retrieved from reference TRBV11-3 and TRBJ2-1, is EAGVVQSPRYKIIEKKQPVAFWCNPISGHNTLYWYLQNLGQGPELLIRYENEEAVDDSQLPKDRFSAERLKGVDSTLKIQPAELGDSAVYLCASSLRTGWNEQFFGPGTRLTVL.

J is TRBJ2-1 and V is TRBV29-1, with a possible D match to TRBD2 (5 bases). The CDR3 has 16 amino acids. Germline V lookup: CDR1 SQVTM, CDR2 ANQGSEA. V dropped 4 bases and J dropped 6 bases, with 22 bases sitting between them. CDR3 region: CSVGGPQIGYGNEQFF. CDR3 bases: TGCAGCGTTGGAGGGCCACAGATAGGGTACGGCAATGAGCAGTTCTTC.

The chain joins TRBV27 to TRBJ1-1, with D possibly matching TRBD1 (6 bases). The CDR3 consists of 15 residues. V lost 0 bases, J lost 1 base, and 9 bases lay in between. Germline lookup yields CDR1 MNHEY and CDR2 SMNVEV (reference sequence). CDR3 in amino acids: CASSLSQTGNTEAFF. Here the CDR3 DNA reads TGTGCCAGCAGTTTATCGCAGACAGGGAACACTGAAGCTTTCTTT.

This clone was counted between two and nine times. J is TRBJ1-1 and V is TRBV4-1; D is unresolved. V lost 4 bases to trimming and J lost 0 bases, with 15 bases between them. Germline CDR1 MGHRA, CDR2 YSYEKL. The CDR3 covers 16 residues. CDR3 bases: TGCGCCAGCAGCCTGTCCATGGGCACCCTGAACACTGAAGCTTTCTTT. Translation gives CASSLSMGTLNTEAFF.

The J gene is TRBJ2-1, the V gene TRBV18; 16 bases are a match to TRBD2. J gave up 8 bases and V 3 bases, and 1 base lay outside the gene matches. The CDR3 is 15 amino acids. The V gene's germline CDR1 is KGHSH and CDR2 LQKENI. As DNA, the CDR3 is TGTGCCAGCTCACCCGGGACTAGCGGGAGGGATGAGCAGTTCTTC. This translates into CASSPGTSGRDEQFF. The full variable domain, in which reference TRBV18 and TRBJ2-1 provide the parts outside the CDR3, is NAGVMQNPRHLVRRRGQEARLRCSPMKGHSHVYWYRQLPEEGLKFMVYLQKENIIDESGMPKERFSAEFPKEGPSILRIQQVVRGDSAAYFCASSPGTSGRDEQFFGPGTRLTVL.

The chain links TRBV13 to TRBJ2-7; D may be TRBD2 (6 bases). CDR1 and CDR2 (germline): PRHDT, FYEKMQ (reference sequence). The CDR3 sequence is 15 residues long. Trimming took 0 bases from V and 0 from J, leaving 9 bases between them. The CDR3 DNA is TGTGCCAGCAGCTTAGGTCGGAGGGACTCCTACGAGCAGTACTTC. Translated, it gives CASSLGRRDSYEQYF. The full variable domain, rest sourced from reference TRBV13 and TRBJ2-7, is AAGVIQSPRHLIKEKRETATLKCYPIPRHDTVYWYQQGPGQDPQFLISFYEKMQSDKGSIPDRFSAQQFSDYHSELNMSSLELGDSALYFCASSLGRRDSYEQYFGPGTRLTVT.

The chain links TRBV5-4 to TRBJ1-2; no definite D call. Trimming pared 0 bases from V and 1 base from J, leaving 4 bases between. This CDR3 region has 13 residues. The germline V gene encodes CDR1 SGHNT and CDR2 YYREEE (reference sequence). CDR3 sequence (DNA): TGTGCCAGCAGCTTGGACAGTAACTATGGCTACACCTTC. Amino acids: CASSLDSNYGYTF. The full variable domain, completed using reference TRBV5-4 and TRBJ1-2, is ETGVTQSPTHLIKTRGQQVTLRCSSQSGHNTVSWYQQALGQGPQFIFQYYREEENGRGNFPPRFSGLQFPNYSSELNVNALELDDSALYLCASSLDSNYGYTFGSGTRLTVV.

The rearrangement joins TRBV5-6 to TRBJ1-4, with TRBD1 identical over 8 bases. Germline loops: CDR1 SGHDT, CDR2 YYEEEE. The CDR3 extends over 14 amino acids. The V and J ends lost 0 bases and 10 bases, in that order; junction bases with no gene match: 5. CDR3 sequence reads: CASSLGDRKGKLFF. CDR3 bases: TGTGCCAGCAGCTTGGGGGACAGGAAGGGAAAACTGTTTTTT.

The CDR3 loop is CASSRGQNSYEQYF. CDR3 in DNA: TGCGCCAGCAGCCGAGGACAGAACTCCTACGAGCAGTACTTC. The chain joins TRBV5-1 to TRBJ2-7; tentatively, D is TRBD1 (6 bases). Germline V gene data show CDR1 as SGHRS and CDR2 as YFSETQ. The V and J ends lost 4 bases and 0 bases respectively, with 11 bases between them. The CDR3 length is 14 residues.